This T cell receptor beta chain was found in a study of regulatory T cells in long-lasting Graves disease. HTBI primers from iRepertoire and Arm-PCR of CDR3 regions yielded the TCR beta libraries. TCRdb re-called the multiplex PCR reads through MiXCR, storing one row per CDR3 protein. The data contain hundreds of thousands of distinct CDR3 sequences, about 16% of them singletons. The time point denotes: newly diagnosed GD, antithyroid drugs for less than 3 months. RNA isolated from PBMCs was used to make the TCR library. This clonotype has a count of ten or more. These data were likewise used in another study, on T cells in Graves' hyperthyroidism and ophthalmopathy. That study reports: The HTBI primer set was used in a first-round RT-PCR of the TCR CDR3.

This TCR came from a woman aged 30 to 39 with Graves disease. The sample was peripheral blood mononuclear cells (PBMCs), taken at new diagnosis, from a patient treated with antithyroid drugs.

DNA of the CDR3: TGTGCCAGTAGTATGCCCATACGACCTGGGGGCGGCAATGAGCAGTTCTTC. It specifies CASSMPIRPGGGNEQFF. This chain links TRBV19 with TRBJ2-1; D is perhaps TRBD1 (6 bases). Trimming shortened V by 3 bases and J by 6 bases, and 21 bases separated the two germline ends. The CDR3 runs to 17 residues. Germline CDR1 reads LNHDA; CDR2 reads SQIVND (reference sequence).